Shown below are 17 T cell receptor beta chains from a single sample sequenced in a study of T-cell memory formation after mild COVID-19. TCRdb processed the 5' RACE reads anew with MiXCR; each CDR3 protein has one entry. The sample records around 300,000 distinct CDR3 sequences, roughly 13% being singletons. The sequencing input was PBMCs or a T cell subset sorted from them (not recorded which). The receptors shown here come from a man aged 18-30 years who had mild COVID-19 (a few samples of this study predate the infection). Cell type and time point are not known.

The chain recombines TRBV6-5 with TRBJ2-1; D might be TRBD1 or TRBD2, each matching 6 bases. The CDR3 has 14 residues. The V end was cut by 2 bases, the J end by 6 bases, with 11 bases between. Per the germline V gene, CDR1 is MNHEY and CDR2 is SVGAGI. The DNA for the CDR3 is TGTGCCAGCAGTTACGGAGGGGGTGCCAATGAGCAGTTCTTC. Translated, it gives CASSYGGGANEQFF.

This clonotype was counted ten times or more. The rearrangement joins TRBV21-1 to TRBJ2-5; the table's D call, TRBD1, was not checked against the DNA. TRBV21-1 is marked as a pseudogene. The CDR3 totals 18 residues. CDR3 residues: CASSKEYRGQGSQETQYF. The CDR3 nucleotides read TGTGCCAGCAGCAAAGAGTATAGAGGACAGGGATCCCAAGAGACCCAGTACTTC.

This clonotype occurred a few times. The V gene is TRBV18, the J gene TRBJ2-5; 10 positions agree with TRBD1. The germline gives CDR1 KGHSH, CDR2 LQKENI. The CDR3 totals 15 residues. J lost 5 bases, V lost 1 base, and 4 bases had no gene match. Here the CDR3 reads CASSPRTGGAETQYF. The DNA of the CDR3 is TGTGCCAGCTCACCACGGACAGGGGGGGCGGAGACCCAGTACTTC.

This clonotype has more than one count but fewer than ten. Here the CDR3 DNA reads TGCAGTGCTGGGACCCTAGCGGGGGGTTTTCCCCTCTCCTACGAGCAGTACGTC. This codes for CSAGTLAGGFPLSYEQYV. This sequence joins TRBV20-1 and TRBJ2-7, with TRBD2 matching over 11 bases. Trimming cost V 5 bases and J 0 bases; bases outside gene matches: 15. Germline V gene data show CDR1 as DFQATT and CDR2 as SNEGSKA (reference sequence). This CDR3 spans 18 amino acids.

This chain links TRBV6-1 with TRBJ1-6; 8 bases match TRBD1. The V gene's germline CDR1 is MNHNS and CDR2 SASEGT. V was pared by 3 bases and J by 10 bases, with 17 bases of the junction left unmatched. The CDR3 totals 18 residues. The CDR3 DNA is TGTGCCAGCAGTGAGGATGGACAGGGTCTGGGTGAGGGCTCACCCCTCCACTTT. As protein: CASSEDGQGLGEGSPLHF.

The V and J genes are TRBV24-1 and TRBJ1-5, with 7 positions matching TRBD1. The CDR3 runs 13 residues. Losses at the gene ends were 5 bases for V and 7 bases for J; bases not matched to a gene: 4. Germline CDR1 and CDR2: KGHDR and SFDVKD. Here the CDR3 DNA reads TGTGCCACCAGTGGAGAGGGGGCGCAGCCCCAGCATTTT. Protein product: CATSGEGAQPQHF.

The chain combines TRBV12-3 or TRBV12-4 with TRBJ1-3, with D unresolved. CDR3 size: 13 residues. The ends were cut back, 4 bases at V and 4 bases at J, with 8 bases in the middle. Here the CDR3 reads CASSSVRGNTIYF. The CDR3 nucleotides are TGTGCCAGCAGTTCAGTCAGGGGAAACACCATATATTTT.

This chain links TRBV7-3 with TRBJ2-3; no reliable D call. The V and J ends lost 2 bases and 10 bases respectively, with 19 bases between them. CDR1 SGHTA and CDR2 FQGTGA come from the germline V gene. CDR3 length equals 15 residues. The CDR3 DNA follows: TGTGCCAGCAGCTTAGGGTGGACCCCCGGAGAGTCGCAGTATTTT. It codes for CASSLGWTPGESQYF.

This clonotype came up many times. Here the CDR3 reads CASSLEGGVTDTQYF. The CDR3 bases are TGCGCCAGCAGCTTGGAAGGGGGGGTCACAGATACGCAGTATTTT. This chain connects TRBV5-1 to TRBJ2-3, with a possible D match to TRBD2 (7 bases). Germline assignment: CDR1 SGHRS and CDR2 YFSETQ. CDR3 length: 15 residues. V lost 0 bases and J 2 bases, leaving 10 bases between the germline ends.

This clonotype was recorded only once. The chain joins TRBV12-3 or TRBV12-4 to TRBJ1-2; TRBD1 matches at 7 bases. The CDR3 loop spans 16 amino acids. Germline trimming cut 5 bases from V and 6 bases from J; bases unmatched to any gene: 15. The CDR3 loop is CASSPRDRTNGHGYTF. CDR3 DNA: TGTGCCAGCAGTCCAAGGGACAGAACTAACGGGCATGGCTACACCTTC.

The chain carries TRBV4-1 and TRBJ2-7; D is ambiguous. Trimming took 1 base from V and 6 from J, leaving 4 bases between them. The CDR3 extends over 11 amino acids. CDR1 is MGHRA and CDR2 is YSYEKL in the germline V gene. The CDR3 coding sequence is TGCGCCAGCAGCCAAGTGTTCGAGCAGTACTTC. Protein sequence: CASSQVFEQYF.

This chain connects TRBV7-8 to TRBJ2-5; TRBD1 is a possible D gene (6 bases). This CDR3 has 15 residues. Per germline, CDR1 SGHVS and CDR2 FQNEAQ. The V end lost 5 bases, the J end lost 2 bases, and 15 bases lay between the germline ends. The CDR3 region is CASSRSGTQQETQYF. The CDR3 bases are TGTGCCAGCAGCCGTAGTGGGACACAGCAAGAGACCCAGTACTTC. Variable domain in full (rest from reference TRBV7-8 and TRBJ2-5): GAGVSQSPRYKVAKRGQDVALRCDPISGHVSLFWYQQALGQGPEFLTYFQNEAQLDKSGLPSDRFFAERPEGSVSTLKIQRTQQEDSAVYLCASSRSGTQQETQYFGPGTRLLVL.

V usage is TRBV20-1 and J usage is TRBJ1-5, with D possibly matching TRBD1 (5 bases). V was clipped by 0 bases and J by 4 bases, with 13 bases between them. The CDR3 contains 15 residues. Germline CDR1 is DFQATT and CDR2 is SNEGSKA (reference sequence). CDR3 residues: CSAREVGDWNQPQHF. Here the CDR3 DNA reads TGCAGTGCTAGAGAGGTAGGGGATTGGAATCAGCCCCAGCATTTT.

J is TRBJ1-1 and V is TRBV7-9; the D gene is possibly TRBD1 (5 bases). The CDR3 runs 15 residues. V was shortened by 5 bases and J by 0 bases, with 13 bases between the two germline ends. Germline lookup yields CDR1 SEHNR and CDR2 FQNEAQ (reference sequence). The CDR3 protein is CASSPSGGMNTEAFF. As DNA, the CDR3 is TGTGCCAGCAGCCCCTCGGGGGGGATGAACACTGAAGCTTTCTTT.

This clonotype was counted between two and nine times. V is TRBV7-2 and J is TRBJ2-1; 10 bases are a match to TRBD2. The CDR3 extends over 19 amino acids. Trimming took 4 bases from V and 4 from J; bases not matched to a gene: 16. Germline V gene lookup returns CDR1 SGHTA and CDR2 FQGNSA. Here the CDR3 reads CASSSPRGLAGAQYNEQFF. For the CDR3, the DNA is TGTGCCAGCAGCTCCCCCCGGGGTCTAGCGGGGGCCCAGTACAATGAGCAGTTCTTC.

The table lists this clonotype with a few counts. The CDR3 DNA is TGTGCCAGCAGCTTGGATGGGGACAGGGCGAACGAGCAGTACGTC. Residues: CASSLDGDRANEQYV. The genes are TRBV5-5 and TRBJ2-7; 9 positions agree with TRBD1. J was trimmed by 5 bases and V by 0 bases; bases with no gene match: 6. Germline values: CDR1 SGHKS, CDR2 YYEKEE (reference sequence). This CDR3 is built from 15 residues.

The chain joins TRBV11-1 to TRBJ1-2; D unclear. Trimming removed 1 base from V and 3 bases from J, with 9 bases in between. This CDR3 comprises 14 residues. Germline-derived CDR1 and CDR2 are SGHAT and FQDESV (reference sequence). CDR3 in amino acids: CASSLGWQDYGYTF. CDR3 bases: TGTGCCAGCAGCTTAGGGTGGCAGGACTATGGCTACACCTTC.